The TCR beta chain under discussion was sequenced for a study of tumor and adjacent non-tumor tissue in lung cancer. Findings and caveats of the study: Significantly higher TCR diversity was found in tumor than normal lung.

The template was RNA from unsorted bulk tissue. This CDR3 has 12 residues. Deletions cut 5 bases from V and 4 bases from J, with 9 bases between. This clonotype showed up many times. What it binds is unknown. TCRbeta libraries were built with three rounds of nested PCR, modified from ARM-PCR. TCRdb recomputed calls from the multiplex PCR reads with MiXCR, one row per CDR3 protein. Among about 80,000 distinct CDR3 sequences listed, 72% were seen once. The sequence was obtained from a woman aged 35 to 49 with non-small cell lung cancer. Sequencing was done on a sample of lung tumor tissue. V and J are TRBV12-3 or TRBV12-4 and TRBJ2-7; D possibly corresponds to TRBD1 (6 bases). Here the CDR3 reads CASSLDRYEQYF. The DNA of the CDR3 is TGTGCCAGCAGTCTCGACAGGTACGAGCAGTACTTC.